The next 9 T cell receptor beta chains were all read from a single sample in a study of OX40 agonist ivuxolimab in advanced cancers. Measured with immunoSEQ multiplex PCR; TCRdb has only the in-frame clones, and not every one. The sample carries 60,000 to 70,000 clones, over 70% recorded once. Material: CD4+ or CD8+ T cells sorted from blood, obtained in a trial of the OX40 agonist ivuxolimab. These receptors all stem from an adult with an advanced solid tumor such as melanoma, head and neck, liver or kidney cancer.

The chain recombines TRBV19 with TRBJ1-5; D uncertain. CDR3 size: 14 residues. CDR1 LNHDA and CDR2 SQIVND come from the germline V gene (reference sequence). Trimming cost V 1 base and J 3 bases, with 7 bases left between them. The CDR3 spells CASSIGISNQPQHF. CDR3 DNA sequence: TGTGCCAGTAGTATAGGGATCTCCAATCAGCCCCAGCATTTT.

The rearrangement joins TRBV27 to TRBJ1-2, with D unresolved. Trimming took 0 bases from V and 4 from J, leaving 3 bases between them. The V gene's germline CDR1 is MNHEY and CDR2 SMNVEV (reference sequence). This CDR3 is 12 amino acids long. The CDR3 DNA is TGTGCCAGCAGTTTATCGGGCTATGGCTACACCTTC. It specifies CASSLSGYGYTF.

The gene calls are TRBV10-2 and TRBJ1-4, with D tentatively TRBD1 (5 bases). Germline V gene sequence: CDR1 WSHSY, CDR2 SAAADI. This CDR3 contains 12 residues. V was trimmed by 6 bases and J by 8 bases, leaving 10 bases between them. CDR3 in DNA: TGCGCCAGCAGCGCTGCAGGGGAAAAACTGTTTTTT. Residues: CASSAAGEKLFF.

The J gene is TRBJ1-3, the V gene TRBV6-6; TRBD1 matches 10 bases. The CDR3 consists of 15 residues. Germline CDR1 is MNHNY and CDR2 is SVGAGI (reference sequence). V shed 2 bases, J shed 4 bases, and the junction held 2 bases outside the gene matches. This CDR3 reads CASSYDRGQGNTIYF. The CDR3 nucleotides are TGTGCCAGCAGTTACGACAGGGGGCAAGGAAACACCATATATTTT.

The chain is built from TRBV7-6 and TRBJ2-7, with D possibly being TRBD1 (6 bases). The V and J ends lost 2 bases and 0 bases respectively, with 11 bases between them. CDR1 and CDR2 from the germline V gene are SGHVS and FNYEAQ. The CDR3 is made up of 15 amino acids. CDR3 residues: CASSLSRGSSYEQYF. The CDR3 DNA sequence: TGTGCCAGCAGCTTAAGTAGGGGGAGCTCCTACGAGCAGTACTTC.

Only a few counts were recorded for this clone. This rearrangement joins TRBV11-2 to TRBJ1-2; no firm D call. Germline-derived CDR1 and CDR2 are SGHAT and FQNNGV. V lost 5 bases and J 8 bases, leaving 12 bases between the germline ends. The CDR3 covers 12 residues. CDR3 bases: TGTGCCAGCAGCAGTCGGGCCGGGGGCTACACCTTC. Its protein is CASSSRAGGYTF.

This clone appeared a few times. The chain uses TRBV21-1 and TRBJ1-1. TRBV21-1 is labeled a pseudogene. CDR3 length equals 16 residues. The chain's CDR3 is CASSKGDLSPGAEAFF. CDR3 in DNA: TGTGCCAGCAGCAAAGGGGACCTCTCTCCGGGAGCTGAAGCTTTCTTT.

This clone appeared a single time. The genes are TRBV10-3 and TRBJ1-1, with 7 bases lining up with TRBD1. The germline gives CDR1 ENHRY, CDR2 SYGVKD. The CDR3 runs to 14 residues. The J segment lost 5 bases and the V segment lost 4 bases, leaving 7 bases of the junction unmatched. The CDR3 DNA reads TGTGCCATCAGTGGCACAGGGGAGGAGACTGAAGCTTTCTTT. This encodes CAISGTGEETEAFF.

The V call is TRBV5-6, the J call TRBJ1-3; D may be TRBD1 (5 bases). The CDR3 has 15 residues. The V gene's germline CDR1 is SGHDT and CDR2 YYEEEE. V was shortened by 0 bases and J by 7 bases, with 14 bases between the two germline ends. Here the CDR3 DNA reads TGTGCCAGCAGCTTGGACAGGATATTGACGAACACCATATATTTT. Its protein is CASSLDRILTNTIYF.